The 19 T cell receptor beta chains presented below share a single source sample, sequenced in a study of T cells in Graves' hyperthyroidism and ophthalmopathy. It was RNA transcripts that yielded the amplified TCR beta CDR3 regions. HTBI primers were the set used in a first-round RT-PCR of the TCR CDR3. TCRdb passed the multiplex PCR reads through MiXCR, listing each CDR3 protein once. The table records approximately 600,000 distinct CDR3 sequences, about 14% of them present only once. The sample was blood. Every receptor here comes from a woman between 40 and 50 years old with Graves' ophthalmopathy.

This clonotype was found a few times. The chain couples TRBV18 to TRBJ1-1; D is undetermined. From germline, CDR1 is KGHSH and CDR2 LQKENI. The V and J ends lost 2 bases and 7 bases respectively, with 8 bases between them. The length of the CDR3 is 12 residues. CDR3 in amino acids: CASSPGGDEAFF. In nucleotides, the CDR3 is TGTGCCAGCTCACCAGGTGGCGATGAAGCTTTCTTT. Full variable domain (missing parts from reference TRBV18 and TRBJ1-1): NAGVMQNPRHLVRRRGQEARLRCSPMKGHSHVYWYRQLPEEGLKFMVYLQKENIIDESGMPKERFSAEFPKEGPSILRIQQVVRGDSAAYFCASSPGGDEAFFGQGTRLTVV.

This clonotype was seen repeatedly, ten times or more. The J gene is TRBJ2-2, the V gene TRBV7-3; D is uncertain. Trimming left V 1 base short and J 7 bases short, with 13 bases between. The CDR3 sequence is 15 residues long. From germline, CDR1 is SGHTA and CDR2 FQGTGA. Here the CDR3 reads CASSLMGTKDGELFF. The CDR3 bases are TGTGCCAGCAGCTTAATGGGAACCAAGGACGGGGAGCTGTTTTTT.

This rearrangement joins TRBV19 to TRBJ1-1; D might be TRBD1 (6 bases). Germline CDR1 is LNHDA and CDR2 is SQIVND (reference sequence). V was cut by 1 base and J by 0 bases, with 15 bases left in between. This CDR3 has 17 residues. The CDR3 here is CASSIGGQFLMNTEAFF. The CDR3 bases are TGTGCCAGTAGTATAGGTGGACAGTTCCTCATGAACACTGAAGCTTTCTTT.

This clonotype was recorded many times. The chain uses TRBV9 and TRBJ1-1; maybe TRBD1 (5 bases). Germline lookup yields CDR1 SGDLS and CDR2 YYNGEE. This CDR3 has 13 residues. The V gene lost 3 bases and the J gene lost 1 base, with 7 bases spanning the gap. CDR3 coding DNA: TGTGCCAGCAGCGGGGGGGGGAACACTGAAGCTTTCTTT. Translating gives CASSGGGNTEAFF.

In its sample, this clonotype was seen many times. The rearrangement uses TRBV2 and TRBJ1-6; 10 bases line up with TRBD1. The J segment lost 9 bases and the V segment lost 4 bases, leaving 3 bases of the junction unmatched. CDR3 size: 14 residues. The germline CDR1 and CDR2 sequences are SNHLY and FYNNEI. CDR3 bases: TGTGCCAGCAGTGCGGGGACAGGGGTTTCACCCCTCCACTTT. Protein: CASSAGTGVSPLHF.

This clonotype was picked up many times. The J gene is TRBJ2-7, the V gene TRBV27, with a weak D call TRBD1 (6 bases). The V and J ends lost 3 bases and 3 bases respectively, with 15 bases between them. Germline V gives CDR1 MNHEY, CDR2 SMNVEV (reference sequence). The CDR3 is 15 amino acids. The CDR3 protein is CASSFGRLQGYEQYF. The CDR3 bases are TGTGCCAGCAGTTTTGGCCGTTTACAGGGCTACGAGCAGTACTTC.

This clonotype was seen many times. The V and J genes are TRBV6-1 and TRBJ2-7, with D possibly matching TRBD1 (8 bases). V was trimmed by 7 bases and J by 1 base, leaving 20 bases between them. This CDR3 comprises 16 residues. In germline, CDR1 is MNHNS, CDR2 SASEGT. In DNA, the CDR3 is TGTGCCAGCACCCGAAGGGAGGGGACAGGTTCCTACGAGCAGTACTTC. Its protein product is CASTRREGTGSYEQYF.

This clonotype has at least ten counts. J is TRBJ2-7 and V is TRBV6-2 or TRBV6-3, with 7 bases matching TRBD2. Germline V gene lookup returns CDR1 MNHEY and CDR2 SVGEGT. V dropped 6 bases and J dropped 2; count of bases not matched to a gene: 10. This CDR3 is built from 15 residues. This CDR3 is CASSSQRAGPYEQYF. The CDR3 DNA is TGTGCCAGCAGCTCCCAGCGAGCGGGGCCCTACGAGCAGTACTTC.

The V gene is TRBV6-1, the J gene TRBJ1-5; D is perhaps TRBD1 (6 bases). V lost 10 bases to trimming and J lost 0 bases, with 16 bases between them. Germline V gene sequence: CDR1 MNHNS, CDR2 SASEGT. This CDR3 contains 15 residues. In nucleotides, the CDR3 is TGTGCCACCAAGAGGGCAGGGGATAGCAATCAGCCCCAGCATTTT. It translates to CATKRAGDSNQPQHF.

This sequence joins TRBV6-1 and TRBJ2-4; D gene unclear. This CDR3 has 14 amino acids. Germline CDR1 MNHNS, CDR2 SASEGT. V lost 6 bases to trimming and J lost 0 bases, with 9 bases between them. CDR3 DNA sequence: TGTGCCAGCAGAGCAGTTTTAGCCAAAAACATTCAGTACTTC. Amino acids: CASRAVLAKNIQYF.

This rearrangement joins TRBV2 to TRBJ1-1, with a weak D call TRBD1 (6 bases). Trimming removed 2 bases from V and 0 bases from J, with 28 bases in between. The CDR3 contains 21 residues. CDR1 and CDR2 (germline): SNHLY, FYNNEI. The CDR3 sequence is CASSEHPAVQGMIPMNTEAFF. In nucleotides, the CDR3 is TGTGCCAGCAGTGAACATCCAGCTGTACAGGGCATGATACCGATGAACACTGAAGCTTTCTTT.

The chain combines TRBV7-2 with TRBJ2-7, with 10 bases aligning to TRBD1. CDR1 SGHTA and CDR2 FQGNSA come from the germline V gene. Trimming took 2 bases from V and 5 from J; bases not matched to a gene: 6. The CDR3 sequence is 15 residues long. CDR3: CASSLSGQGVHEQYF. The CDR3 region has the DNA TGTGCCAGCAGCTTAAGCGGACAGGGGGTCCACGAGCAGTACTTC.

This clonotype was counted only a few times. CDR3 residues: CASSQGGDRDYEQYF. The CDR3 DNA reads as TGTGCCAGCAGCCAAGGGGGGGACAGGGACTACGAGCAGTACTTC. The V and J genes are TRBV3-1 and TRBJ2-7; 9 bases agree with TRBD1. The V and J ends lost 1 base and 3 bases, in that order; junction bases with no gene match: 4. This CDR3 region has 15 residues. CDR1 and CDR2 (germline): LGHDT, YNNKEL (reference sequence).

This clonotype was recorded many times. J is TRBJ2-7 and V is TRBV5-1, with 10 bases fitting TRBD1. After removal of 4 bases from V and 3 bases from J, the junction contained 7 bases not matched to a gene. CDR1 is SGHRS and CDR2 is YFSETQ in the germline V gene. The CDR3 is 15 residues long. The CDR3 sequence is CASSGMTGGFYEQYF. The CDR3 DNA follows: TGCGCCAGCAGCGGAATGACAGGGGGCTTCTACGAGCAGTACTTC. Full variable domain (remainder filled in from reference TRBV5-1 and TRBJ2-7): KAGVTQTPRYLIKTRGQQVTLSCSPISGHRSVSWYQQTPGQGLQFLFEYFSETQRNKGNFPGRFSGRQFSNSRSEMNVSTLELGDSALYLCASSGMTGGFYEQYFGPGTRLTVT.

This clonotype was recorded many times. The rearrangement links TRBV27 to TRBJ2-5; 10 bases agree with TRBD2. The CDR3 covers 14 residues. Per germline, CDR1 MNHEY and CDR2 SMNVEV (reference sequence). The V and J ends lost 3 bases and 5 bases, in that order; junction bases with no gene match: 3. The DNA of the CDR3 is TGTGCCAGCAGTTTCAGCGGGAGGGGGGAGACCCAGTACTTC. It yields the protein CASSFSGRGETQYF.

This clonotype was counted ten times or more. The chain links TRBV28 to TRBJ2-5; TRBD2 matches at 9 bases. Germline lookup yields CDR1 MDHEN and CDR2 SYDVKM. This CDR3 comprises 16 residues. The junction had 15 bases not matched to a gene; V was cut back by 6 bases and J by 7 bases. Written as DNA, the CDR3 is TGTGCCAGCAGCCGAGACGCTAGCGGGGTGGTCGGGACCCAGTACTTC. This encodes CASSRDASGVVGTQYF. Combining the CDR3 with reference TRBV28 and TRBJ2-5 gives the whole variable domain DVKVTQSSRYLVKRTGEKVFLECVQDMDHENMFWYRQDPGLGLRLIYFSYDVKMKEKGDIPEGYSVSREKKERFSLILESASTNQTSMYLCASSRDASGVVGTQYFGPGTRLLVL.

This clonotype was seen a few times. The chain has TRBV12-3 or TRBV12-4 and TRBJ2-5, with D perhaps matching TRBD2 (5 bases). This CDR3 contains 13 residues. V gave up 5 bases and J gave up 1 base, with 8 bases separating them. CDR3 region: CASSRESQETQYF. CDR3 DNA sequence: TGTGCCAGCAGTAGGGAGTCCCAAGAGACCCAGTACTTC.

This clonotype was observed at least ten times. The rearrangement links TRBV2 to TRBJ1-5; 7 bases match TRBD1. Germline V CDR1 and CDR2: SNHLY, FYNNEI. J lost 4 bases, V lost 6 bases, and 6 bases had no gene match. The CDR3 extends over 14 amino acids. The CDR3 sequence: CASRVGTANQPQHF. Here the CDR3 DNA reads TGTGCCAGCAGGGTCGGGACAGCTAATCAGCCCCAGCATTTT.

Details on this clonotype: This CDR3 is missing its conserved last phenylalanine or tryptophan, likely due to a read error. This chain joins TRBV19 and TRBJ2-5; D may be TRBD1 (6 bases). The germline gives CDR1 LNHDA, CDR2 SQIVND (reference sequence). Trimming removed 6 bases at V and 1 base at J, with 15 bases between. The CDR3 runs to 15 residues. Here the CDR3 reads CASSLTQGIQETQYL. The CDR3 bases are TGTGCCAGTAGCCTGACCCAGGGGATCCAAGAGACCCAGTACCTC.